This T cell receptor (beta chain) was recorded in a study of cytomegalovirus exposure and HLA in healthy donors. The study's findings and limits: A later analysis reported that several of the most significant clusters appeared to be linked to common viral pathogens, among them Epstein-Barr virus. The CMV antigen specificity of a few CMV-associated chains was confirmed through in vitro analysis.

Use of 60 Vbeta and 13 Jbeta primers characterized the PCR. Per the original data handling: Approximately 83 million unique TCR beta chains, 8.5 million to 14 million shared, were counted in a later analysis. TCRdb keeps only in-frame clones here, not all; method: immunoSEQ multiplex PCR. For V, J and clone size, that table is used; D and trimming come from the DNA. The table has more than 60,000 clones, 70% to 85% seen once; the top ten hold 7.5% to 9.5%. Trimming stripped 6 bases from V and 5 bases from J, with 19 bases between. The germline gives CDR1 LNHDA, CDR2 SQIVND (reference sequence). The CDR3 loop spans 16 amino acids. With regard to this clone: The antigen remains undetermined.

The rearrangement uses TRBV19 and TRBJ2-2; a weak D match, TRBD2 (5 bases). This sequence originates from a man aged 40-55 years in good health and CMV-seropositive. Sequenced material: PBMCs. In DNA, the CDR3 is TGTGCCAGTAGACTGGGTGGGGAGCTAGGAACCGGGGAGCTGTTTTTT. As protein: CASRLGGELGTGELFF.